What follows are 17 T cell receptor beta chains derived from one specimen sequenced in a study of cytomegalovirus exposure and HLA in healthy donors. Assay used: immunoSEQ multiplex PCR; TCRdb lists only in-frame clones, some missing. The table records about 240,000 clones, around 87% of them present only once. Material: PBMCs. The receptors were gathered from a woman in her twenties or thirties in good health and CMV-seropositive.

CDR3 amino acids: CAWSEQVNTEAFF. The CDR3 DNA reads as TGTGCCTGGAGTGAACAGGTGAACACTGAAGCTTTCTTT. This sequence joins TRBV30 and TRBJ1-1, with D possibly matching TRBD1 (5 bases). This CDR3 contains 13 residues. The germline V gene has CDR1 GTSNPN and CDR2 SVGIG (reference sequence). Between the trimmed V and J ends, which lost 1 base and 0 bases, there was a span of 6 bases.

The V call is TRBV4-1, the J call TRBJ2-1; 7 positions match TRBD1. The CDR3 extends over 17 amino acids. Per germline, CDR1 MGHRA and CDR2 YSYEKL. The trim removed 1 base at V and 0 bases at J, leaving 6 bases unmatched. The CDR3 loop reads CASSQGTGTSSYNEQFF. The CDR3 DNA is TGCGCCAGCAGCCAAGGGACAGGCACCAGCTCCTACAATGAGCAGTTCTTC.

This sequence joins TRBV27 and TRBJ1-1; 7 bases fit TRBD1. CDR1 and CDR2 (germline): MNHEY, SMNVEV (reference sequence). The CDR3 is made up of 13 amino acids. The junction had 8 bases not matched to a gene; V was cut back by 5 bases and J by 8 bases. CDR3 bases: TGTGCCAGCAGTCCAACCGACAGGGACGAAGCTTTCTTT. It yields the protein CASSPTDRDEAFF.

This rearrangement joins TRBV2 to TRBJ1-1; TRBD1 agrees at 7 bases. CDR1 is SNHLY and CDR2 is FYNNEI in the germline V gene. The CDR3 is made up of 16 amino acids. The junction had 12 bases not matched to a gene; V was cut back by 8 bases and J by 0 bases. The CDR3 loop reads CASSRAGGLLNTEAFF. The CDR3 region has the DNA TGTGCCAGCTCCAGGGCAGGGGGTCTTCTGAACACTGAAGCTTTCTTT.

This clone was detected once. The chain recombines TRBV30 with TRBJ2-7, with a possible D match to TRBD2 (6 bases). V lost 1 base to trimming and J lost 4 bases, with 11 bases between them. The CDR3 sequence is 13 residues long. Germline loops: CDR1 GTSNPN, CDR2 SVGIG (reference sequence). DNA of the CDR3: TGTGCCTGGAGTGGGCCTGCGGGATACGAGCAGTACTTC. Translation: CAWSGPAGYEQYF.

The chain is built from TRBV5-4 and TRBJ2-3, with 12 positions matching TRBD2. J was trimmed by 4 bases and V by 4 bases; bases with no gene match: 7. The CDR3 is made up of 16 amino acids. The V gene's germline CDR1 is SGHNT and CDR2 YYREEE (reference sequence). The CDR3 coding sequence is TGTGCCAGCAGCCCCATGACTAGCGGGAGCGCAGATACGCAGTATTTT. It codes for CASSPMTSGSADTQYF.

This clone was seen only a few times. J is TRBJ1-2 and V is TRBV6-1; the D is unclear. This CDR3 is 12 amino acids long. V was cut by 0 bases and J by 13 bases, with 12 bases left in between. Looked up from germline, CDR1 is MNHNS and CDR2 is SASEGT. The CDR3 coding sequence is TGTGCCAGCAGTGAAGCGGTACCCTCCGGCACCTTC. Translating gives CASSEAVPSGTF.

The CDR3 spells CASSQADNTQYF. DNA of the CDR3: TGTGCCAGCAGCCAAGCTGATAATACGCAGTATTTT. The chain has TRBV7-3 and TRBJ2-3; D is undetermined. In germline, CDR1 is SGHTA, CDR2 FQGTGA. V lost 5 bases, J lost 7 bases, and 10 bases lay in between. This CDR3 comprises 12 residues. Drawing the rest from reference TRBV7-3 and TRBJ2-3, the complete variable domain is GAGVSQTPSNKVTEKGKYVELRCDPISGHTALYWYRQSLGQGPEFLIYFQGTGAADDSGLPNDRFFAVRPEGSVSTLKIQRTERGDSAVYLCASSQADNTQYFGPGTRLTVL.

The genes are TRBV7-9 and TRBJ2-1; TRBD1 is a possible D gene (5 bases). There are 14 residues in the CDR3. Between the trimmed V and J ends, which lost 6 bases and 8 bases, there was a span of 17 bases. In germline, CDR1 is SEHNR, CDR2 FQNEAQ (reference sequence). The DNA of the CDR3 is TGTGCCAGCAGTTATGGCACAGGTCAGGATGAGCAGTTCTTC. Its translation: CASSYGTGQDEQFF.

This clone was observed a few times. This chain joins TRBV4-2 and TRBJ2-3, with D perhaps TRBD2 (5 bases). Trimming shortened V by 4 bases and J by 1 base, and 12 bases separated the two germline ends. CDR3 size: 15 residues. Germline CDR1 LGHNA, CDR2 YNFKEQ. CDR3 sequence (DNA): TGTGCCAGCAGCCCGAGGACTGTTGGCACAGATACGCAGTATTTT. Amino acids: CASSPRTVGTDTQYF.

V gene TRBV4-1 combines with J gene TRBJ1-4; D might be TRBD1 (5 bases). Per germline, CDR1 MGHRA and CDR2 YSYEKL. V gave up 5 bases and J gave up 5 bases, with 18 bases separating them. The CDR3 spans 16 residues. This CDR3 is CASSSRGSGQNEKLFF. CDR3 DNA sequence: TGCGCCAGCAGCTCACGTGGATCAGGGCAGAATGAAAAACTGTTTTTT.

This chain connects TRBV6-5 to TRBJ2-7, with 10 bases lining up with TRBD2. Trimming took 0 bases from V and 3 from J; bases not matched to a gene: 5. This CDR3 region has 16 residues. Germline values: CDR1 MNHEY, CDR2 SVGAGI. The CDR3 sequence is CASSYSSLAGVYEQYF. In nucleotides, the CDR3 is TGTGCCAGCAGTTACTCGAGCCTAGCGGGAGTCTACGAGCAGTACTTC.

This chain links TRBV27 with TRBJ1-3; TRBD1 might be the D (6 bases). The V gene's germline CDR1 is MNHEY and CDR2 SMNVEV (reference sequence). V gave up 4 bases and J gave up 4 bases, with 11 bases separating them. The CDR3 runs 14 residues. CDR3 coding DNA: TGTGCCAGCAGTTATACAGGGTCGGGAAACACCATATATTTT. Translated: CASSYTGSGNTIYF.

The chain has TRBV18 and TRBJ1-1, with 9 bases lining up with TRBD1. The CDR3 is 17 amino acids. Germline-derived CDR1 and CDR2 are KGHSH and LQKENI. The ends lost 4 bases at V and 7 bases at J; junction bases unmatched: 16. In nucleotides, the CDR3 is TGTGCCAGCTCACTTAGTCCCGGGACAGGGCTCGCCCTTGAAGCTTTCTTT. It specifies CASSLSPGTGLALEAFF.

This clone showed up just a few times. The gene calls are TRBV14 and TRBJ1-2; TRBD1 agrees at 8 bases. Per the germline V gene, CDR1 is SGHDN and CDR2 is FVKESK. The V segment lost 3 bases and the J segment 7 bases; nucleotides outside the gene matches: 4. CDR3 size: 13 residues. CDR3 bases: TGTGCCAGCAGCCAGAGTCAGGGGGCTGGCTACACCTTC. This codes for CASSQSQGAGYTF.

The chain uses TRBV6-5 and TRBJ1-5; D perhaps matches TRBD1 (6 bases). The CDR3 loop spans 15 amino acids. Germline lookup yields CDR1 MNHEY and CDR2 SVGAGI. V lost 0 bases, J lost 6 bases, and 12 bases lay in between. The DNA of the CDR3 is TGTGCCAGCAGTTACTCCCCAGGGGTTGGTCAGCCCCAGCATTTT. Protein sequence: CASSYSPGVGQPQHF.

This clone is a singleton in its sample. This chain connects TRBV4-2 to TRBJ1-4, with D possibly matching TRBD1 (5 bases). Germline V CDR1 and CDR2: LGHNA, YNFKEQ. The CDR3 loop spans 16 amino acids. V lost 2 bases to trimming and J lost 8 bases, with 18 bases between them. CDR3 DNA: TGTGCCAGCAGCCAATCTCAGTCCGGGACTGCCGAAAAACTGTTTTTT. Encoded protein: CASSQSQSGTAEKLFF.